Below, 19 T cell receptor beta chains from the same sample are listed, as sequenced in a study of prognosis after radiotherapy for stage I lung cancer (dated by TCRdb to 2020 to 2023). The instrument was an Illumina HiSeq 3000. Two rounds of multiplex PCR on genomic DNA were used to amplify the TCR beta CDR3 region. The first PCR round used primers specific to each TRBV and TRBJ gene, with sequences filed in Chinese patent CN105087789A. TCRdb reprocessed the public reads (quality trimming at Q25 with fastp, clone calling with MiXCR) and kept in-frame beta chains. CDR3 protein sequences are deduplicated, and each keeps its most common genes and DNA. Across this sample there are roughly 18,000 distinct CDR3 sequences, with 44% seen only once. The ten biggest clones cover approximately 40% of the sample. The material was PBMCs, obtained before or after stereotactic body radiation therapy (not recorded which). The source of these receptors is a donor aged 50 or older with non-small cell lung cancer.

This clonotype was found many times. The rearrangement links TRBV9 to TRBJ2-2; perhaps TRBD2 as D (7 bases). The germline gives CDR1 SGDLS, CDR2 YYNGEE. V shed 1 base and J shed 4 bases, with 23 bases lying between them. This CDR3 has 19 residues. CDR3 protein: CASSVYGGGGRSGTGELFF. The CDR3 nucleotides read TGTGCCAGCAGCGTATATGGGGGGGGGGGGCGATCGGGCACCGGGGAGCTGTTTTTT.

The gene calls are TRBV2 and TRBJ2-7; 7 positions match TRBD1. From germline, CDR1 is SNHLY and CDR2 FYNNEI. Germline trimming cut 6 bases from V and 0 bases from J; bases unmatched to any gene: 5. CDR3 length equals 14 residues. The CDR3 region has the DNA TGTGCCAGCAGCATGACAGGGAGCTCCTACGAGCAGTACTTC. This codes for CASSMTGSSYEQYF. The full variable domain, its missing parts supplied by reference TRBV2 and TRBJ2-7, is EPEVTQTPSHQVTQMGQEVILRCVPISNHLYFYWYRQILGQKVEFLVSFYNNEISEKSEIFDDQFSVERPDGSNFTLKIRSTKLEDSAMYFCASSMTGSSYEQYFGPGTRLTVT.

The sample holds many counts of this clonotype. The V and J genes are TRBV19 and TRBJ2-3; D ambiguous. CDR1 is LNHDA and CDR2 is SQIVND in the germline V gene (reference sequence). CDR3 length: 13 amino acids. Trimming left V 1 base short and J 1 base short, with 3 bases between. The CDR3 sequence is CASSIGRTDTQYF. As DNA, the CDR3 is TGTGCCAGTAGTATAGGTCGCACAGATACGCAGTATTTT.

Written as DNA, the CDR3 is TGCAGTGCTAGAGTGGGGGAATGGGAGGGGGATGAGCAGTTCTTC. Amino acids: CSARVGEWEGDEQFF. J is TRBJ2-1 and V is TRBV20-1, with D maybe TRBD2 (7 bases). This CDR3 has 15 residues. Germline V gene sequence: CDR1 DFQATT, CDR2 SNEGSKA (reference sequence). The ends were cut back, 1 base at V and 8 bases at J, with 18 bases in the middle.

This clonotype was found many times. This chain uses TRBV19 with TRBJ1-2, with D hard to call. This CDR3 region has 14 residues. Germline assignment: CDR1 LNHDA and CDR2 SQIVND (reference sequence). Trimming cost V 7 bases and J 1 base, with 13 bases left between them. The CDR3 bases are TGTGCCAGTAAGACGGCCCATTTTAACTATGGCTACACCTTC. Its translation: CASKTAHFNYGYTF.

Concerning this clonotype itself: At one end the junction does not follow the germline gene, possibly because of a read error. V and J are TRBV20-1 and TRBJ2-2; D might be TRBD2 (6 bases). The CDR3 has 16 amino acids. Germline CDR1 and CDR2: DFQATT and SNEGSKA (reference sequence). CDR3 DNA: TGCAGTGCTAGAGATTCTCAGGGCGAAAACACCGGGGGGCTGTTTTTT. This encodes CSARDSQGENTGGLFF.

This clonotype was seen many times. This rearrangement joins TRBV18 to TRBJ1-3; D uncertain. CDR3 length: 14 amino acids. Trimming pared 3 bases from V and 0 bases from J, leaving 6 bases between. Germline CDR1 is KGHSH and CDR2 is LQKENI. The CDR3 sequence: CASSPPFSGNTIYF. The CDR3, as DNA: TGTGCCAGCTCACCGCCATTCTCTGGAAACACCATATATTTT.

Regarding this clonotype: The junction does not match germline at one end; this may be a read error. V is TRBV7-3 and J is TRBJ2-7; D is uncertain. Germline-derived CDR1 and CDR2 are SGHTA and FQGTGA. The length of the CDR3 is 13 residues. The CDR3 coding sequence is TGTGCCAGCAGCCTAACCTCGGGCTACGAGCAGTACTTC. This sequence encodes CASSLTSGYEQYF.

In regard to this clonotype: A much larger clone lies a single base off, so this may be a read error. The CDR3 sequence is CSSRALAGLVEQYF. The CDR3 DNA sequence: TGCAGTTCTAGGGCTCTAGCGGGACTAGTCGAGCAGTACTTC. The chain has TRBV20-1 and TRBJ2-7; 9 bases line up with TRBD2. The CDR3 consists of 14 residues. Germline assignment: CDR1 DFQATT and CDR2 SNEGSKA (reference sequence).

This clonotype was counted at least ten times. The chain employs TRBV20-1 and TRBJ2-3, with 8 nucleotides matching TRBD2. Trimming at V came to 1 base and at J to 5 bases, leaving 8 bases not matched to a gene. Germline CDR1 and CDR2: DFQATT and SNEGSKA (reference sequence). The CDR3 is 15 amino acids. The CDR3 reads CSARAPGGARDTQYF. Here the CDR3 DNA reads TGCAGTGCTAGAGCCCCCGGGGGGGCGAGAGATACGCAGTATTTT.

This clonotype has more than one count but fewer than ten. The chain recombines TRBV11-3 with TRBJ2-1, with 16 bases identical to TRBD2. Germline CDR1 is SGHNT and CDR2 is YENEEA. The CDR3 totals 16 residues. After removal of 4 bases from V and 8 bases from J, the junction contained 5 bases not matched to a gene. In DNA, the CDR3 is TGTGCCAGCAGCTCGGGACTAGCGGGAGGGCCGGATGAGCAGTTCTTC. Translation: CASSSGLAGGPDEQFF.

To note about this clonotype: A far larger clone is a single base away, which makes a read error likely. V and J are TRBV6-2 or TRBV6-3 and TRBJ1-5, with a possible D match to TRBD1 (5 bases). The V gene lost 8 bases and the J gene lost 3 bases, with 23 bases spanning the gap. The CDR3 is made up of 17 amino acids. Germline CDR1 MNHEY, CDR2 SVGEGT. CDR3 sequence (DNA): TGTGCCAGCTTCGACCCCCTACAGGTATGGGACAATCAGCCCCAGCATTTT. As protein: CASFDPLQVWDNQPQHF.

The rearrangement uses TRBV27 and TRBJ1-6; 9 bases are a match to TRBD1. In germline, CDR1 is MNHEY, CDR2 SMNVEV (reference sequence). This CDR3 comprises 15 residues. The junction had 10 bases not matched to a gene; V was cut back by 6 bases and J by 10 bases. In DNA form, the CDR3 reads TGTGCCAGCAGAAGACAGGGGGGAATGGAATCACCCCTCCACTTT. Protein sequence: CASRRQGGMESPLHF.

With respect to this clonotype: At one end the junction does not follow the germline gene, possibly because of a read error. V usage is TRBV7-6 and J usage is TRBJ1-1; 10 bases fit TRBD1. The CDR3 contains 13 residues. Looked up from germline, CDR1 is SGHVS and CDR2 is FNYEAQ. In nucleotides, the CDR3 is TGTTCCAGCAGCCTATGGGACAGGGGTGAAGCTTTCTTT. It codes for CSSSLWDRGEAFF.

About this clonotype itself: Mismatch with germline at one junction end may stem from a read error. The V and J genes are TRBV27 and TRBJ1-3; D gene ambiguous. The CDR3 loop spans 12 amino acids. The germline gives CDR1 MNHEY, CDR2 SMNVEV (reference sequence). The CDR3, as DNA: TGTGCCAGCAGCTTATACGGAAACACCATATATTTT. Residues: CASSLYGNTIYF.

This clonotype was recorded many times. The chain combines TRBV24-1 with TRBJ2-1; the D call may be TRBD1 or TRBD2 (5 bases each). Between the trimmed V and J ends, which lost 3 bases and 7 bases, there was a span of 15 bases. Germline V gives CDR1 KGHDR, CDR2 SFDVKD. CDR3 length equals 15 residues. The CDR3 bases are TGTGCCACCAGTGATACGATGACCGGGGCTAATGAGCAGTTCTTC. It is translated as CATSDTMTGANEQFF.

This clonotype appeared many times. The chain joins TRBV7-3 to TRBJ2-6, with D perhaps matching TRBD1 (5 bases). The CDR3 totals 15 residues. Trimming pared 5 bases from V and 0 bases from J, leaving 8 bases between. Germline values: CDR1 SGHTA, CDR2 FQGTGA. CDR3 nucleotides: TGTGCCAGCAGCAAGGGGCTCTCTGGGGCCAACGTCCTGACTTTC. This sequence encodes CASSKGLSGANVLTF.

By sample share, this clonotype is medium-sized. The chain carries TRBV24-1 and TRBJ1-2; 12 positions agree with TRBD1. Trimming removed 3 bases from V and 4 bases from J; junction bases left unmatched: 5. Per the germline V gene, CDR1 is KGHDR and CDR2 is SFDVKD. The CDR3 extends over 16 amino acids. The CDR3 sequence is CATSDARDRGPYGYTF. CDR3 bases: TGTGCCACCAGTGATGCTCGGGACAGGGGGCCCTATGGCTACACCTTC.

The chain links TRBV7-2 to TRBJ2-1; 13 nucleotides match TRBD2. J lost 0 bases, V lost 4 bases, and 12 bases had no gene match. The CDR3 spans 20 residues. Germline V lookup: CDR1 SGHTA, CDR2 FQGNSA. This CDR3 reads CASSSRLAGGLLSSYNEQFF. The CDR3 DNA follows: TGTGCCAGCAGCTCACGACTAGCGGGGGGCCTGCTTAGCTCCTACAATGAGCAGTTCTTC. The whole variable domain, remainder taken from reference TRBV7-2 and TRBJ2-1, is GAGVSQSPSNKVTEKGKDVELRCDPISGHTALYWYRQSLGQGLEFLIYFQGNSAPDKSGLPSDRFSAERTGGSVSTLTIQRTQQEDSAVYLCASSSRLAGGLLSSYNEQFFGPGTRLTVL.